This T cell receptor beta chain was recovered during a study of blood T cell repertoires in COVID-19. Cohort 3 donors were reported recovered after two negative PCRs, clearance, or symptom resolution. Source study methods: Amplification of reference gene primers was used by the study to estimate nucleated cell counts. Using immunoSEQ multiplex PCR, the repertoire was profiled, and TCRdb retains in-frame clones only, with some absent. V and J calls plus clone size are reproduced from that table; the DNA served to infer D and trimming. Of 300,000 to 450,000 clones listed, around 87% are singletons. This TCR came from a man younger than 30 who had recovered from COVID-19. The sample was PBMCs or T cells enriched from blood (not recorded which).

CDR3 coding DNA: TGTGCCAGCAGCTTAGATTTACAGGGCTACTATGGCTACACCTTC. Translated, it gives CASSLDLQGYYGYTF. The chain couples TRBV7-8 to TRBJ1-2; a weak D match, TRBD1 (6 bases). The CDR3 sequence is 15 residues long. Trimming removed 1 base at V and 3 bases at J, with 12 bases between. Per germline, CDR1 SGHVS and CDR2 FQNEAQ.